This record concerns one TCR beta chain sequence. Its antigen is currently unknown. These data are taken from a study of a mutant IDH1 vaccine in newly diagnosed glioma. General observations from the study: Any relationship between pseudoprogression and changes in top peripheral T cell clonotypes seemed absent.

Indicated time point: week 23, last vaccination. Alongside topical imiquimod, each dose of vaccine comprised 300 ug of mutant IDH1 20-mer peptide. Only in-frame clones appear in the TCRdb table, and some are missing; sequencing was by immunoSEQ multiplex PCR. In the table there are tens of thousands of clones, about 90% of which are singletons. CDR1 and CDR2 from the germline V gene are MDHEN and SYDVKM. There are 12 residues in the CDR3. The ends lost 11 bases at V and 1 base at J; junction bases unmatched: 4. The TCR sequence derives from a man in his forties with glioma. The sample in question was PBMCs, obtained from a glioma patient whose treatment included an IDH1 peptide vaccine. The V and J genes are TRBV28 and TRBJ2-5; 7 positions match TRBD1. The DNA of the CDR3 is TGTGCCTCGACAGGGTCCCAAGAGACCCAGTACTTC. Amino acid sequence: CASTGSQETQYF.